This T cell receptor (beta chain) was profiled in a study of blood T cell repertoires in COVID-19. Study details: COVID-19 samples collected from the United States, Italy and Spain covered acute and convalescent phases.

V lost 2 bases, J lost 8 bases, and 0 bases stayed unmatched. The CDR3 loop spans 13 amino acids. Germline V gives CDR1 LGHDT, CDR2 YNNKEL (reference sequence). The protocol was immunoSEQ multiplex PCR, while the TCRdb copy is restricted to in-frame clones and leaves out a portion. The sample shows about 130,000 clones, around 87% of them seen only once. This clone is a singleton in its sample. The sequence derives from a woman aged 60-70 years with acute or convalescent COVID-19. The chain carries TRBV3-1 (or the pseudogene TRBV3-2) and TRBJ2-1; the match to TRBD2 covers 10 bases. Specimen: peripheral blood. The CDR3 DNA reads TGTGCCAGCAGCCAACTAGCGGGAGATGAGCAGTTCTTC. Protein sequence: CASSQLAGDEQFF.